This entry features one T cell receptor (beta chain) sequence. Its specificity is not known. This specimen comes from a study of cytomegalovirus exposure and HLA in healthy donors. Whole-study results and caveats: The study dropped some indistinguishable V segments, TRBV6-2 and TRBV6-3 among them.

The germline V and J ends were trimmed by 7 bases and 7 bases, with 16 bases remaining between them. CDR3 length: 14 residues. Germline loops: CDR1 LNHDA, CDR2 SQIVND (reference sequence). 13 Jbeta primers and 60 Vbeta primers were used for the PCR. Profiled with immunoSEQ multiplex PCR; TCRdb holds only in-frame clones, not every one. This sample yields around 190,000 clones, of which 75% to 85% are seen a single time; 13% to 15% belongs to the top ten. Input material: PBMCs. This sequence originates from a woman aged 25-40 years in good health and CMV-seropositive. The chain employs TRBV19 and TRBJ2-2; tentative D call: TRBD1 (6 bases). CDR3 nucleotides: TGTGCCAGTAATACGGACAGCGGAGTCGGGGAGCTGTTTTTT. This sequence encodes CASNTDSGVGELFF.